A selection of T cell receptor beta chains follows, all from one sample in a study of graft-versus-host responses after intestinal transplantation. Profiling relied on immunoSEQ multiplex PCR, and the TCRdb table lists in-frame clones only, not all of them. The sample shows about 12,000 clones, 83% of them seen only once. The specimen comprised PBMCs, sampled approximately 120 days after transplant. The receptor set was obtained from a human patient who received an intestinal transplant, so some T cells may come from the graft donor. CDR3s include the opening cysteine and the closing phenylalanine or tryptophan. Fields, in order: CDR3 DNA, CDR3 protein, clone size, V gene, D gene, J gene. D genes are given only for firm matches. Not all rows give a size; the values are once, few, many and, for expanded clones, a class.

TGTGCCAGCTGGACCCGGGGTCTGGATCTATCCGAAGCTTTCTTT,CASWTRGLDLSEAFF,-,TRBV10-3,-,TRBJ1-1
TGTGCCAGCAGCTTAGGGGGGACAGCATCCTACGAGCAGTACTTC,CASSLGGTASYEQYF,-,TRBV13,TRBD1,TRBJ2-7
TGTGCCAGCAGCTCTAGCGGGAGGGCCTCAGAGACCCAGTACTTC,CASSSSGRASETQYF,-,TRBV5-6,TRBD2,TRBJ2-5
TGTGCCAGCTACGGGACAGGGAAGGGCGAAGCTTTCTTT,CASYGTGKGEAFF,-,TRBV6-1,TRBD1,TRBJ1-1
TGCGCCACCCGCTTAGGGGGTGGAGGAGAAAAACTGTTTTTT,CATRLGGGGEKLFF,-,TRBV5-1,-,TRBJ1-4
TGTGCCTGGAGTCCCCCGACCGGGGGAAGTTCACCCCTCCACTTT,CAWSPPTGGSSPLHF,once,TRBV30,-,TRBJ1-6
TGTGCCAGCAGCCCCAAACGTGGAGGGGGGGGCCGTAATGAGCAGTTCTTC,CASSPKRGGGGRNEQFF,-,TRBV28,-,TRBJ2-1
TGTGCCAGCAGAGATGGGTCTAGCGGCTCCTACGAGCAGTACTTC,CASRDGSSGSYEQYF,few,TRBV6-5,TRBD2,TRBJ2-7
TGTGCCAGCTCACCGACCGTACAGGGCTGGGAGCAAGAGACCCAGTACTTC,CASSPTVQGWEQETQYF,few,TRBV18,-,TRBJ2-5
TGTGCCAGCAAGGAGGGGACAGACACAGATACGCAGTATTTT,CASKEGTDTDTQYF,-,TRBV6-4,-,TRBJ2-3
TGTGCCAGCAGCCCTAGGGACACATCCTACGATGGGCAGTACTTC,CASSPRDTSYDGQYF,-,TRBV7-2,-,TRBJ2-7
TGTGCCAGCTCACCATGGCAGGGCCCATACGAGCAGTACTTC,CASSPWQGPYEQYF,-,TRBV18,-,TRBJ2-7
TGTGCCAGCAGCTTGGAGGCCAGTCGGAATGAAAAACTGTTTTTT,CASSLEASRNEKLFF,-,TRBV5-5,-,TRBJ1-4
TGTGCCAGCAGTGACGGACAGGGGGGGAACGAGCAGTACTTC,CASSDGQGGNEQYF,-,TRBV27,TRBD1,TRBJ2-7
TGCGCCAGCAGCCAAACCGTTGGCAGCAATCAGCCCCAGCATTTT,CASSQTVGSNQPQHF,-,TRBV4-1,-,TRBJ1-5
TGTGCCAGCAGTTACTCCCCAGGGGCCACCTACGAGCAGTACTTC,CASSYSPGATYEQYF,few,TRBV6-6,-,TRBJ2-7
TGTGCCAGCAGCCCTCAGGCTTATACGCAGTATTTT,CASSPQAYTQYF,-,TRBV14,-,TRBJ2-3
-,CASSFLWDSYEQYF,-,TRBV11-3,-,TRBJ2-7
TGTGCCAGCTCACCACGGCAGGGTGAAGCTTTCTTT,CASSPRQGEAFF,-,TRBV18,-,TRBJ1-1
TGTGCCAGCGGCTCCATGGGGTACACCATATATTTT,CASGSMGYTIYF,-,TRBV7-9,-,TRBJ1-3
TGTGCCAGCAGCCAAAGAGACAGGTTTAATGAGCAGTTCTTC,CASSQRDRFNEQFF,-,TRBV7-8,-,TRBJ2-1
TGTGCCAGCACCTCTAGACTCCCGGGATTCCCTAGGGAGCAGTACTTC,CASTSRLPGFPREQYF,-,TRBV11-2,-,TRBJ2-7
TGTGCCAGCAGCCACCCCGGGGGGGGGAACTATGGCTACACCTTC,CASSHPGGGNYGYTF,-,TRBV4-2,-,TRBJ1-2
TGTGCCAGCAGCCCAAGCTACACCTTC,CASSPSYTF,-,TRBV11-3,-,TRBJ1-2
TGTGCCAGCAGCCCGTTAAGGGAGCTGTTTTTT,CASSPLRELFF,few,TRBV7-9,-,TRBJ2-2
TGTGCCAGCAGGGGACTAGCGAACTCCTACGAGCAGTACTTC,CASRGLANSYEQYF,-,TRBV27,TRBD2,TRBJ2-7
TGTGCCACCAGCCTAATACTAGCGGGGACCTACAATGAGCAGTTCTTC,CATSLILAGTYNEQFF,-,TRBV19,TRBD2,TRBJ2-1
TGTGCCAGCAGCCTAACAGCTGGCACAGATACGCAGTATTTT,CASSLTAGTDTQYF,-,TRBV7-9,-,TRBJ2-3
TGTGCCGGGGGGACGGCCACAGATACGCAGTATTTT,CAGGTATDTQYF,-,TRBV7-9,-,TRBJ2-3
TGTGCCAGCAGTGGGAGCGGGAGGAGGGAGACCCAGTACTTC,CASSGSGRRETQYF,-,TRBV25-1,TRBD2,TRBJ2-5
TGTGCCAGCAGCCCCCACCGACTAGCGGGAGAGAACGACAATGAGCAGTTCTTC,CASSPHRLAGENDNEQFF,once,TRBV13,TRBD2,TRBJ2-1
TGTGCCAGTAGTCTCCGGGACAGGCACTACGAGCAGTACTTC,CASSLRDRHYEQYF,-,TRBV19,TRBD1,TRBJ2-7
TGCGCCAGCAGCCAAGGGACAGGCTCTGGGGCCAACGTCCTGACTTTC,CASSQGTGSGANVLTF,-,TRBV4-3,TRBD1,TRBJ2-6